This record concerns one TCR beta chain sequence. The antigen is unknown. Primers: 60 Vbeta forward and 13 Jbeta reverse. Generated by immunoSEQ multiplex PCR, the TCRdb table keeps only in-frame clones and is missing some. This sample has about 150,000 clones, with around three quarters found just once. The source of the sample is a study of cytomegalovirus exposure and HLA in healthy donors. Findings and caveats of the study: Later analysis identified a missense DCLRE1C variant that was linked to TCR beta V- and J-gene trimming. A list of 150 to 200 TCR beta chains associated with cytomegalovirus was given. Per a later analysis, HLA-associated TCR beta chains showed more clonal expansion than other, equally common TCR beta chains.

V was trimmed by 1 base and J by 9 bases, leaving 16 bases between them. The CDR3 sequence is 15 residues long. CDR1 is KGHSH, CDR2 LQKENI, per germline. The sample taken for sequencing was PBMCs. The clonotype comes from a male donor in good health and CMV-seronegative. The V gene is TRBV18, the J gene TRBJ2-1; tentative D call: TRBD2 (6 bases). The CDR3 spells CASSPQSGGPSEQFF. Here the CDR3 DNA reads TGTGCCAGCTCACCACAATCAGGAGGGCCCAGTGAGCAGTTCTTC.